The 29 T cell receptor beta chains reported below all come from one sample, sequenced in a study of response to subunit inactivated influenza vaccine. MiXCR, applied by TCRdb to the RT-PCR reads, yields one record per CDR3 protein. Counted here are roughly 650,000 distinct CDR3 sequences, approximately 15% occurring once; the ten biggest clones make up around 10%. The sample here was PBMCs from blood, taken roughly 12 days after vaccination. These receptors originate from a man over 45 who received an inactivated influenza vaccine.

This clonotype has a handful of counts. The chain carries TRBV7-2 and TRBJ2-4; D call uncertain. This CDR3 spans 17 amino acids. Germline V gene lookup returns CDR1 SGHTA and CDR2 FQGNSA. Trimming cost V 5 bases and J 1 base, with 18 bases left between them. The CDR3 reads CASSPRWANGAKNIQYF. CDR3 sequence (DNA): TGTGCCAGCAGCCCTCGTTGGGCAAATGGGGCCAAAAACATTCAGTACTTC.

This clonotype occurred a few times. This chain's CDR3 is CASTPGGSVNTEAFF. The CDR3 coding sequence is TGTGCCAGCACCCCGGGAGGGTCGGTGAACACTGAAGCTTTCTTT. The chain employs TRBV12-3 or TRBV12-4 and TRBJ1-1; no reliable D call. V was clipped by 7 bases and J by 0 bases, with 15 bases between them. The CDR3 sequence is 15 residues long.

The chain employs TRBV5-1 and TRBJ1-1; the D gene is possibly TRBD1 (5 bases). CDR3 length: 14 residues. Looked up from germline, CDR1 is SGHRS and CDR2 is YFSETQ. Trimming took off 5 bases at V and 0 bases at J, with 11 bases between the two ends. The CDR3 region has the DNA TGCGCCAGCAGTCCAGGACATTTGAACACTGAAGCTTTCTTT. This translates into CASSPGHLNTEAFF.

The DNA of the CDR3 is TGTGCCAGCAGCTCGCGAATCGGAAACACTGAAGCTTTCTTT. Translated: CASSSRIGNTEAFF. The chain carries TRBV7-2 and TRBJ1-1; no firm D call. Per germline, CDR1 SGHTA and CDR2 FQGNSA. Trimming shortened V by 4 bases and J by 2 bases, and 11 bases separated the two germline ends. This CDR3 has 14 amino acids.

The chain recombines TRBV6-1 with TRBJ2-1, with 12 bases that match TRBD2. Germline V gene sequence: CDR1 MNHNS, CDR2 SASEGT. The ends lost 6 bases at V and 10 bases at J; junction bases unmatched: 16. The CDR3 is 17 residues long. The CDR3 DNA follows: TGTGCCAGCAGCCGTAGGTACACTAGCGGGAGGAGAATCGAGCAGTTCTTC. As protein: CASSRRYTSGRRIEQFF.

In this sample, this clonotype turned up many times. The chain joins TRBV7-2 to TRBJ2-3, with 16 bases aligning to TRBD2. With V trimmed by 5 bases and J by 10 bases, 6 bases remained unmatched. The V gene's germline CDR1 is SGHTA and CDR2 FQGNSA. There are 15 residues in the CDR3. The CDR3 is CASSIGTSGRGAQYF. The DNA for the CDR3 is TGTGCCAGCAGCATCGGGACTAGCGGGAGGGGGGCGCAGTATTTT.

This chain joins TRBV30 and TRBJ1-4; unclear D gene. V was clipped by 2 bases and J by 2 bases, with 9 bases between them. The CDR3 is 14 residues long. Germline V gene data show CDR1 as GTSNPN and CDR2 as SVGIG (reference sequence). CDR3 region: CAWSPTGTNEKLFF. The CDR3 DNA sequence: TGTGCCTGGAGTCCGACTGGGACTAATGAAAAACTGTTTTTT.

This clonotype turned up a few times. The gene calls are TRBV4-3 and TRBJ1-1; D call uncertain. V gave up 1 base and J gave up 0 bases, with 6 bases separating them. The germline V gene has CDR1 LGHNA and CDR2 YSLEER. The length of the CDR3 is 14 residues. CDR3 coding DNA: TGCGCCAGCAGCCAAGCCACACTGAACACTGAAGCTTTCTTT. It yields the protein CASSQATLNTEAFF.

This clonotype was picked up a small number of times. The chain is built from TRBV9 and TRBJ2-3; tentative D call: TRBD1 (6 bases). Trimming cost V 3 bases and J 7 bases, with 18 bases left between them. This CDR3 comprises 15 residues. CDR1 and CDR2 from the germline V gene are SGDLS and YYNGEE. DNA for the CDR3: TGTGCCAGCAGCGGCTCACAGGGTCGTTCTAATACGCAGTATTTT. It translates to CASSGSQGRSNTQYF. Combining the CDR3 with reference TRBV9 and TRBJ2-3 gives the whole variable domain DSGVTQTPKHLITATGQRVTLRCSPRSGDLSVYWYQQSLDQGLQFLIQYYNGEERAKGNILERFSAQQFPDLHSELNLSSLELGDSALYFCASSGSQGRSNTQYFGPGTRLTVL.

This clonotype was observed many times. The chain is built from TRBV6-1 and TRBJ1-1, with D hard to call. This CDR3 is built from 13 residues. CDR1 MNHNS and CDR2 SASEGT come from the germline V gene. The V and J ends lost 8 bases and 4 bases respectively, with 14 bases between them. The CDR3 DNA follows: TGTGCCAGCCGGCCCGGGCTGGGCACTGAAGCTTTCTTT. This encodes CASRPGLGTEAFF.

The chain is built from TRBV10-3 and TRBJ2-5, with D perhaps TRBD1 (5 bases). CDR3 length: 12 amino acids. Germline CDR1 reads ENHRY; CDR2 reads SYGVKD. V lost 4 bases and J 4 bases, leaving 7 bases between the germline ends. In nucleotides, the CDR3 is TGTGCCATCAGTGGCCAGGGAGAGACCCAGTACTTC. Translation: CAISGQGETQYF.

The chain recombines TRBV12-3 or TRBV12-4 with TRBJ2-1; D uncertain. Between the trimmed V and J ends, which lost 4 bases and 9 bases, there was a span of 10 bases. The CDR3 extends over 12 amino acids. CDR3 bases: TGTGCCAGCAGTTGGGGATACGGTGAGCAGTTCTTC. This gives the protein CASSWGYGEQFF.

This rearrangement joins TRBV3-1 to TRBJ2-6; D is unresolved. This CDR3 has 17 residues. Germline CDR1 LGHDT, CDR2 YNNKEL (reference sequence). Trimming took off 2 bases at V and 4 bases at J, with 15 bases between the two ends. The CDR3 DNA follows: TGTGCCAGCAGCCAACTTTTAGGGCGAGGAGGGGCCAACGTCCTGACTTTC. Its translation is CASSQLLGRGGANVLTF.

This chain uses TRBV20-1 with TRBJ1-1; no definite D call. The germline V and J ends were trimmed by 3 bases and 0 bases, with 5 bases remaining between them. This CDR3 spans 12 amino acids. The germline V gene encodes CDR1 DFQATT and CDR2 SNEGSKA (reference sequence). The DNA of the CDR3 is TGCAGTGCTAGTTGGATGAACACTGAAGCTTTCTTT. The encoded protein is CSASWMNTEAFF.

V usage is TRBV18 and J usage is TRBJ2-2; D tentatively reads TRBD1 or TRBD2 (6 bases each). The CDR3 has 15 residues. Deletions cut 2 bases from V and 3 bases from J, with 10 bases between. Looked up from germline, CDR1 is KGHSH and CDR2 is LQKENI. CDR3 sequence reads: CASSPRGADTGELFF. CDR3 nucleotides: TGTGCCAGCTCACCAAGGGGGGCCGACACCGGGGAGCTGTTTTTT.

This clonotype was counted ten times or more. The J gene is TRBJ2-1, the V gene TRBV7-2, with a weak D call TRBD1 (5 bases). V lost 4 bases to trimming and J lost 5 bases, with 18 bases between them. The CDR3 consists of 16 residues. Germline V gene sequence: CDR1 SGHTA, CDR2 FQGNSA. Here the CDR3 reads CASSSFQGKSDNEQFF. DNA for the CDR3: TGTGCCAGCAGCTCGTTCCAGGGAAAGTCAGACAATGAGCAGTTCTTC.

This clonotype was counted at least ten times. The V and J genes are TRBV29-1 and TRBJ2-7; D unresolved. Germline V gene sequence: CDR1 SQVTM, CDR2 ANQGSEA. Between the trimmed V and J ends, which lost 6 bases and 2 bases, there was a span of 14 bases. This CDR3 has 13 amino acids. Here the CDR3 DNA reads TGCAGCGTCGGCGGTCTGAGTGCCTACGAGCAGTACTTC. This sequence encodes CSVGGLSAYEQYF.

The V gene is TRBV29-1, the J gene TRBJ2-7, with unresolved D. V gave up 5 bases and J gave up 0 bases, with 8 bases separating them. The germline V gene encodes CDR1 SQVTM and CDR2 ANQGSEA. This CDR3 is built from 12 residues. CDR3 in DNA: TGCAGCGTTCAGTCTAGCTCCTACGAGCAGTACTTC. Encoded protein: CSVQSSSYEQYF.

There are many counts of this clonotype. This chain joins TRBV25-1 and TRBJ1-5; D remains unclear. CDR1 and CDR2 from the germline V gene are MGHDK and SYGVNS. CDR3 length: 12 residues. Trimming shortened V by 3 bases and J by 5 bases, and 5 bases separated the two germline ends. CDR3 sequence: CASSDSDQPQHF. The CDR3 nucleotides are TGTGCCAGCAGTGATTCGGATCAGCCCCAGCATTTT.

The J gene is TRBJ2-7, the V gene TRBV4-1; TRBD1 matches at 9 bases. The V segment lost 2 bases and the J segment 5 bases; nucleotides outside the gene matches: 7. The CDR3 is 15 residues long. Germline values: CDR1 MGHRA, CDR2 YSYEKL. CDR3 loop: CASSQPGQGHNEQYF. DNA of the CDR3: TGCGCCAGCAGCCAACCGGGACAGGGACACAACGAGCAGTACTTC.

The chain has TRBV20-1 and TRBJ2-1; 9 bases are shared with TRBD2. Germline-derived CDR1 and CDR2 are DFQATT and SNEGSKA (reference sequence). With 3 bases clipped from V and 1 base from J, the junction kept 1 base outside the gene matches. The length of the CDR3 is 14 residues. The CDR3 loop is CSARTSGSYNEQFF. CDR3 in DNA: TGCAGTGCTAGGACTAGCGGTTCCTACAATGAGCAGTTCTTC.

This clonotype has a handful of counts. The rearrangement links TRBV4-3 to TRBJ2-7; 7 positions agree with TRBD1. V trimming: 2 bases; J trimming: 3 bases; junction bases outside the gene matches: 10. Germline V gene lookup returns CDR1 LGHNA and CDR2 YSLEER. The CDR3 is 16 residues long. The CDR3 sequence is CASSQNYGDRSYEQYF. In DNA form, the CDR3 reads TGCGCCAGCAGCCAAAACTACGGGGACAGAAGCTACGAGCAGTACTTC.

The chain has TRBV20-1 and TRBJ2-1; 14 positions agree with TRBD2. V gave up 5 bases and J gave up 8 bases; unmatched junction bases: 5. Looked up from germline, CDR1 is DFQATT and CDR2 is SNEGSKA (reference sequence). The CDR3 contains 14 residues. CDR3 coding DNA: TGCAGTGCTCGACTAGCGGGAGGGGTACATGAGCAGTTCTTC. Protein product: CSARLAGGVHEQFF.

This sequence joins TRBV20-1 and TRBJ1-1; the D gene is possibly TRBD1 (6 bases). The ends were cut back, 6 bases at V and 1 base at J, with 24 bases in the middle. The CDR3 length is 17 residues. Germline-derived CDR1 and CDR2 are DFQATT and SNEGSKA (reference sequence). The DNA of the CDR3 is TGCAGTGCAAAACGGGTTAAAACAGGGATTCGGAACACTGAAGCTTTCTTT. It codes for CSAKRVKTGIRNTEAFF.

V gene TRBV27 combines with J gene TRBJ2-2, with 14 bases identical to TRBD2. This CDR3 has 14 amino acids. The trim removed 7 bases at V and 11 bases at J, leaving 6 bases unmatched. CDR1 MNHEY and CDR2 SMNVEV come from the germline V gene (reference sequence). CDR3 region: CASTRLAGGGELFF. The CDR3, as DNA: TGTGCCAGCACCCGACTAGCGGGAGGGGGTGAGCTGTTTTTT.

The rearrangement links TRBV4-1 to TRBJ2-3, with D hard to call. Looked up from germline, CDR1 is MGHRA and CDR2 is YSYEKL. The V end lost 1 base, the J end lost 0 bases, and 8 bases lay between the germline ends. This CDR3 has 15 residues. CDR3 sequence (DNA): TGCGCCAGCAGCCAAGGGACCTATAGCACAGATACGCAGTATTTT. It codes for CASSQGTYSTDTQYF.

In its sample, this clonotype was seen a few times. The chain links TRBV12-3 or TRBV12-4 to TRBJ1-6; no reliable D call. Trimming took 1 base from V and 9 from J, leaving 7 bases between them. The CDR3 runs to 13 residues. CDR3: CASSLDRISPLHF. The CDR3 DNA reads TGTGCCAGCAGTTTAGATAGGATTTCACCCCTCCACTTT.

The chain carries TRBV4-1 and TRBJ2-7, with 9 bases that match TRBD1. The V gene end was trimmed by 3 bases and the J gene end by 3 bases; junction bases not matched to a gene: 6. The V gene's germline CDR1 is MGHRA and CDR2 YSYEKL. The CDR3 spans 15 residues. Here the CDR3 DNA reads TGCGCCAGCAGCCAGGAACCGGGACAGGGCTACGAGCAGTACTTC. This sequence encodes CASSQEPGQGYEQYF.

The chain uses TRBV12-3 or TRBV12-4 and TRBJ1-5; D gene ambiguous. The V end lost 7 bases, the J end lost 1 base, and 14 bases lay between the germline ends. The CDR3 is 15 residues long. In nucleotides, the CDR3 is TGTGCCAGCACCCCTGGCAGTGCCAGCAATCAGCCCCAGCATTTT. This encodes CASTPGSASNQPQHF.